These T cell receptor beta chains were read from a single sample in a study of T cells in Graves' hyperthyroidism and ophthalmopathy. TCRdb reanalysed the multiplex PCR reads using MiXCR and keeps one entry per CDR3 protein. The sample carries fewer than 800,000 distinct CDR3 sequences, roughly 15% recorded once. Source material: blood. The receptor source for this set is a man between 18 and 35 years old with Graves' hyperthyroidism. The CDR3 runs from the conserved cysteine through the conserved F or W. A D gene is named only where the DNA matches it firmly. Size is stated for part of the rows, as once, few or many counts, or as a class when the clone is expanded.

j_call v_call clone_size d_call cdr3_aa cdr3_nt
TRBJ2-1 TRBV18 . . CASSPPGTHNEQFF TGTGCCAGCTCACCACCAGGGACGCACAATGAGCAGTTCTTC
TRBJ2-3 TRBV5-8 few TRBD1 CASSQDRGQEDTQYF TGTGCCAGCAGTCAGGACAGGGGGCAGGAAGATACGCAGTATTTT
TRBJ2-5 TRBV13 few . CASSLAEKRVQETQYF TGTGCCAGCAGCTTAGCCGAAAAGCGGGTACAAGAGACCCAGTACTTC
TRBJ1-2 TRBV12-3/TRBV12-4 few . CASSFSRAGGYTF TGTGCCAGCAGTTTCAGCCGGGCTGGAGGCTACACCTTC
TRBJ2-7 TRBV30 . TRBD2 CAWGLGLDSGEQYF TGTGCCTGGGGTTTGGGACTAGACTCGGGCGAGCAGTACTTC
TRBJ2-7 TRBV2 many TRBD2 CASRGTRGEQYF TGTGCCAGCAGAGGGACTAGAGGCGAGCAGTACTTC
TRBJ2-3 TRBV28 many TRBD2 CASMEAGSTDTQYF TGTGCCAGCATGGAAGCGGGAAGCACAGATACGCAGTATTTT
TRBJ2-7 TRBV28 many . CASSFYGGDHSGQYF TGTGCCAGCAGTTTTTATGGCGGAGACCATTCAGGGCAGTACTTC
TRBJ1-2 TRBV28 few . CASSLNQLTDNYGYTF TGTGCCAGCAGTTTAAACCAATTGACAGATAACTATGGCTACACCTTC
TRBJ2-6 TRBV7-9 . . CASVNGGTGANVLTF TGTGCCAGCGTAAATGGGGGGACTGGGGCCAACGTCCTGACTTTC
TRBJ2-3 TRBV19 few TRBD1 CASSFQGAHTDTQYF TGTGCCAGTAGTTTTCAGGGGGCCCACACAGATACGCAGTATTTT
TRBJ1-1 TRBV24-1 many . CATSDPDTEAFF TGTGCCACCAGTGACCCGGACACCGAAGCTTTCTTT
TRBJ2-2 TRBV7-9 few . CASSLRKGPHTGELFF TGTGCCAGCAGCTTAAGAAAGGGCCCGCACACCGGGGAGCTGTTTTTT
TRBJ2-7 TRBV20-1 few . CSARDRRQTNSYEQYF TGCAGTGCTAGAGATCGACGACAGACTAACTCCTACGAGCAGTACTTC
TRBJ2-1 TRBV3-1 few TRBD2 CASSQFTSAVGLYNEQFF TGTGCCAGCAGTCAATTTACTAGCGCTGTAGGGCTATACAATGAGCAGTTCTTC